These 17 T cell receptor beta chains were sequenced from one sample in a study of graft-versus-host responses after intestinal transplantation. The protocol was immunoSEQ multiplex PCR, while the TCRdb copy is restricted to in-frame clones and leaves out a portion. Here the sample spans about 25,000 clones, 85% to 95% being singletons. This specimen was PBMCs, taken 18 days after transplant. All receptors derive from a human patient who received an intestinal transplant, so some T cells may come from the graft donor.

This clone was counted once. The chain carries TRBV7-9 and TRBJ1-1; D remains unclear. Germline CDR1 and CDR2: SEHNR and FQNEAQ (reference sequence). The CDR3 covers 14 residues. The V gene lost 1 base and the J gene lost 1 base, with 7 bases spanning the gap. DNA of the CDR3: TGTGCCAGCAGCTTAGTAGTTACGAACACTGAAGCTTTCTTT. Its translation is CASSLVVTNTEAFF.

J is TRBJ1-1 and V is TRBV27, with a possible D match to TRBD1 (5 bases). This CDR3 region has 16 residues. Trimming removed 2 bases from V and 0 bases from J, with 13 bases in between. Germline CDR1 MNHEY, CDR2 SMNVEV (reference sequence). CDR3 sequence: CASSLTPGGLNTEAFF. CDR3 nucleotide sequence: TGTGCCAGCAGTTTAACACCGGGGGGGTTGAACACTGAAGCTTTCTTT.

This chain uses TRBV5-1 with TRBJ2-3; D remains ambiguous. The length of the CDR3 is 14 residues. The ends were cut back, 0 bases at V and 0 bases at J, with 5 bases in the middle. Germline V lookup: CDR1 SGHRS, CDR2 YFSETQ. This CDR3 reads CASSLAPSTDTQYF. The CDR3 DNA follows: TGCGCCAGCAGCTTGGCGCCTAGCACAGATACGCAGTATTTT.

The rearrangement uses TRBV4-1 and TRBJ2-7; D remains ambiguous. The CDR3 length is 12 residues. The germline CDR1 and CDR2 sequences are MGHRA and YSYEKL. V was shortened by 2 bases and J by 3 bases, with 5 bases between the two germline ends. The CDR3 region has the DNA TGCGCCAGCAGCCAAACTGGCTACGAGCAGTACTTC. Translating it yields CASSQTGYEQYF.

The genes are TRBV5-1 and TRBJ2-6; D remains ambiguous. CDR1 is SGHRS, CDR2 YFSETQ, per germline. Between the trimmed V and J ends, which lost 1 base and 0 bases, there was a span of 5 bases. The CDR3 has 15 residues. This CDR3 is CASSLWGSGANVLTF. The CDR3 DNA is TGCGCCAGCAGCTTGTGGGGCTCTGGGGCCAACGTCCTGACTTTC. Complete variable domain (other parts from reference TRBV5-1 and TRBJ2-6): KAGVTQTPRYLIKTRGQQVTLSCSPISGHRSVSWYQQTPGQGLQFLFEYFSETQRNKGNFPGRFSGRQFSNSRSEMNVSTLELGDSALYLCASSLWGSGANVLTFGAGSRLTVL.

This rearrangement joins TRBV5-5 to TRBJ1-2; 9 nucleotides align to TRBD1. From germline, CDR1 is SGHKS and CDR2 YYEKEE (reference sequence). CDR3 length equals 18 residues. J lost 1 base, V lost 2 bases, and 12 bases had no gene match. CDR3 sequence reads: CASSFEQGQGVHNYGYTF. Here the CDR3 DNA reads TGTGCCAGCAGCTTTGAGCAGGGACAGGGAGTACATAACTATGGCTACACCTTC.

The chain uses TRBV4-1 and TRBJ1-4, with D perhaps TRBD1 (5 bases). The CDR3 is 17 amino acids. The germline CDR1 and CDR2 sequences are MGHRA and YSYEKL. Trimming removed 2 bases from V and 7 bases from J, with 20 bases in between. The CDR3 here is CASSQLPGGGGAEKLFF. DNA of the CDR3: TGCGCCAGCAGCCAACTACCGGGGGGGGGAGGGGCTGAAAAACTGTTTTTT.

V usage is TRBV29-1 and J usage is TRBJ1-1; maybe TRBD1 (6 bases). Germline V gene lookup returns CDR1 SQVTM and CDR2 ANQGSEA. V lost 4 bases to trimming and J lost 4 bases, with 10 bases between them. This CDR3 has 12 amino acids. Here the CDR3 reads CSVGRGGTEAFF. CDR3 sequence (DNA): TGCAGCGTTGGCAGGGGCGGCACTGAAGCTTTCTTT.

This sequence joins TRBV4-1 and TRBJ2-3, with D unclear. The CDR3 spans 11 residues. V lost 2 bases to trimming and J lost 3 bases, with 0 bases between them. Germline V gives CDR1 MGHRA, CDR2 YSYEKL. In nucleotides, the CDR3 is TGCGCCAGCAGCCAAACAGATACGCAGTATTTT. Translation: CASSQTDTQYF.

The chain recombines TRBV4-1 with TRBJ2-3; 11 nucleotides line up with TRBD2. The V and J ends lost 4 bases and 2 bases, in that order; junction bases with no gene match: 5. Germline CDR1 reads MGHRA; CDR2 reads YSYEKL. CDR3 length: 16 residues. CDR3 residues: CASSRLLAGDTDTQYF. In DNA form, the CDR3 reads TGCGCCAGCAGCCGCTTACTAGCGGGGGACACAGATACGCAGTATTTT.

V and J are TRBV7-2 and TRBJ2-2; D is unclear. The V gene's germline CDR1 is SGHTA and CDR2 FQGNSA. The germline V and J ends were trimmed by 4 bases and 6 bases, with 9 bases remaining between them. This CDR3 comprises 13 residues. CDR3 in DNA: TGTGCCAGCAGCTCCCCCCGTCCCGGGGAGCTGTTTTTT. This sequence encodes CASSSPRPGELFF. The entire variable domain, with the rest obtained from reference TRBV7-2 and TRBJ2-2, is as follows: GAGVSQSPSNKVTEKGKDVELRCDPISGHTALYWYRQSLGQGLEFLIYFQGNSAPDKSGLPSDRFSAERTGGSVSTLTIQRTQQEDSAVYLCASSSPRPGELFFGEGSRLTVL.

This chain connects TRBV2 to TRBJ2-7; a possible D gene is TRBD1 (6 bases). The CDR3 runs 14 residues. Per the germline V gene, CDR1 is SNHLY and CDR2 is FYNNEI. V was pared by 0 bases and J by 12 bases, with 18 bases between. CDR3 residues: CASSEALRGILPYF. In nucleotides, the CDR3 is TGTGCCAGCAGTGAAGCCCTGAGGGGGATCTTACCGTACTTC. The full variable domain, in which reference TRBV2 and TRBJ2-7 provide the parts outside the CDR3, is EPEVTQTPSHQVTQMGQEVILRCVPISNHLYFYWYRQILGQKVEFLVSFYNNEISEKSEIFDDQFSVERPDGSNFTLKIRSTKLEDSAMYFCASSEALRGILPYFGPGTRLTVT.

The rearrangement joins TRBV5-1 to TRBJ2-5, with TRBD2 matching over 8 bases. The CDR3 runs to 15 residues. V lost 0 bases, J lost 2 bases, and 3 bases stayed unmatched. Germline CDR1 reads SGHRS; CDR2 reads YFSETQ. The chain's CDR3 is CASSLDGGVQETQYF. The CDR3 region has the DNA TGCGCCAGCAGCTTGGACGGGGGGGTACAAGAGACCCAGTACTTC.

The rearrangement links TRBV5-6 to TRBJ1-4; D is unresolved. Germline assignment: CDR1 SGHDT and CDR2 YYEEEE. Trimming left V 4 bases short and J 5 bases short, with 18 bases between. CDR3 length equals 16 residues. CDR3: CASSTIPTEPNEKLFF. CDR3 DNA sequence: TGTGCCAGCAGCACAATACCGACGGAACCCAATGAAAAACTGTTTTTT.

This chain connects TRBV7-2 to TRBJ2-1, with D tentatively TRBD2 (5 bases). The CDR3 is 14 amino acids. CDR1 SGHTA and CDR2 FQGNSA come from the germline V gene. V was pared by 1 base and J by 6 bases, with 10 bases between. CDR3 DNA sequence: TGTGCCAGCAGCTTAGGAGGGTTCGTCAATGAGCAGTTCTTC. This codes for CASSLGGFVNEQFF.

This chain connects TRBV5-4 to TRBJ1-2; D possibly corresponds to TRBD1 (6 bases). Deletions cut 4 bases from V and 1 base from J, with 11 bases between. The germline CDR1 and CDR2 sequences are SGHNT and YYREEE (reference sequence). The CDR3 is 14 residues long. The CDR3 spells CASSHRVINYGYTF. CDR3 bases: TGTGCCAGCAGCCACAGGGTTATTAACTATGGCTACACCTTC.

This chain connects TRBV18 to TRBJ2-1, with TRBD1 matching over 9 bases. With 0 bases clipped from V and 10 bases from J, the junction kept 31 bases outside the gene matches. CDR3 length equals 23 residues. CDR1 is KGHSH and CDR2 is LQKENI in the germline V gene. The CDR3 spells CASSPPWAMGSLNRDRDLGEQFF. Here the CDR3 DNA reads TGTGCCAGCTCACCACCATGGGCCATGGGTTCCTTAAACCGGGACAGGGATTTAGGCGAGCAGTTCTTC. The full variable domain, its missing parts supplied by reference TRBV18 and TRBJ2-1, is NAGVMQNPRHLVRRRGQEARLRCSPMKGHSHVYWYRQLPEEGLKFMVYLQKENIIDESGMPKERFSAEFPKEGPSILRIQQVVRGDSAAYFCASSPPWAMGSLNRDRDLGEQFFGPGTRLTVL.